The rows below give T cell receptor beta chains drawn from one sample of a study of HIV-infected patients and healthy controls. Each CDR3 protein is one row after TCRdb ran MiXCR on the 5' RACE reads. Here the sample spans about 19,000 distinct CDR3 sequences, approximately 9.6% being singletons. Input material: blood. The receptor set was obtained from an adult in good health. The CDR3 runs from the conserved cysteine through the conserved F or W. Each record gives: J gene, D gene, V gene, clone size, CDR3 protein, CDR3 DNA. The D gene is left open where the match is weak. The size entry gives once, few or many counts, or a class when the clone is expanded.

j_gene: TRBJ2-5
d_gene: NA
v_gene: TRBV20-1
abundance: medium-sized
CDR3aa: CSARDPRRGLQETQYF
CDR3nt: TGCAGTGCTAGAGATCCCCGCAGGGGCCTCCAAGAGACCCAGTACTTC

j_gene: TRBJ2-6
d_gene: NA
v_gene: TRBV5-5
abundance: medium-sized
CDR3aa: CASSWTVNVLTF
CDR3nt: TGTGCCAGCAGCTGGACAGTCAACGTCCTGACTTTC

j_gene: TRBJ1-1
d_gene: NA
v_gene: TRBV14
abundance: many
CDR3aa: CASSHRAQGTNTEAFF
CDR3nt: TGTGCCAGCAGCCACCGCGCACAGGGAACGAACACTGAAGCTTTCTTT

j_gene: TRBJ2-2
d_gene: NA
v_gene: TRBV20-1
abundance: many
CDR3aa: CSASGTGGAYNTGELFF
CDR3nt: TGCAGTGCTAGTGGCACTGGGGGCGCGTATAATACCGGGGAGCTGTTTTTT

j_gene: TRBJ2-1
d_gene: TRBD2
v_gene: TRBV28
abundance: many
CDR3aa: CASHPPGSGGSSYNEQFF
CDR3nt: TGTGCCAGCCACCCCCCTGGAAGCGGGGGGAGCTCCTACAATGAGCAGTTCTTC

j_gene: TRBJ1-1
d_gene: NA
v_gene: TRBV10-3
abundance: many
CDR3aa: CAISESGHPNTEAFF
CDR3nt: TGTGCCATCAGTGAGTCGGGACACCCGAACACTGAAGCTTTCTTT

j_gene: TRBJ2-3
d_gene: TRBD2
v_gene: TRBV2
abundance: medium-sized
CDR3aa: CASSVGTTHTDTQYF
CDR3nt: TGTGCCAGCAGTGTTGGGACTACCCACACAGATACGCAGTATTTT

j_gene: TRBJ2-3
d_gene: NA
v_gene: TRBV28
abundance: many
CDR3aa: CASSLGTTNTDTQYF
CDR3nt: TGTGCCAGCAGTTTAGGTACCACTAACACAGATACGCAGTATTTT

j_gene: TRBJ1-2
d_gene: NA
v_gene: TRBV28
abundance: medium-sized
CDR3aa: CASSPSQAPTSGYTF
CDR3nt: TGTGCCAGCAGTCCTAGTCAGGCACCCACCAGCGGCTACACCTTC

j_gene: TRBJ2-2
d_gene: NA
v_gene: TRBV29-1
abundance: many
CDR3aa: CSVEWVAGELFF
CDR3nt: TGCAGCGTTGAGTGGGTGGCCGGGGAGCTGTTTTTT

j_gene: TRBJ1-6
d_gene: NA
v_gene: TRBV3-1
abundance: medium-sized
CDR3aa: CASSQDGQVFNSPLHF
CDR3nt: TGTGCCAGCAGCCAGGATGGCCAGGTCTTCAATTCACCCCTCCACTTT

j_gene: TRBJ1-3
d_gene: NA
v_gene: TRBV7-6
abundance: few
CDR3aa: CASSLGGQHPTIYF
CDR3nt: TGTGCCAGCAGCTTAGGCGGGCAGCACCCCACCATATATTTT

j_gene: TRBJ2-3
d_gene: NA
v_gene: TRBV6-6
abundance: medium-sized
CDR3aa: CASSYVVVSTDTQYF
CDR3nt: TGTGCCAGCAGTTACGTTGTCGTTAGCACAGATACGCAGTATTTT